This T cell receptor beta chain was sequenced for a study of identical twins. Study outcomes and limitations: The conclusions drew on cross-sectional statistical analysis instead of tracking the same donors. The models systematically underestimated how much out-of-frame TCR alpha was shared in monozygotic twins. Abundant beta clonotypes from cord blood bore fewer insertions; memory repertoires lacked this pattern.

Germline loops: CDR1 DFQATT, CDR2 SNEGSKA (reference sequence). V lost 1 base, J lost 7 bases, and 8 bases lay in between. The CDR3 loop spans 12 amino acids. TCRdb redid the calling of the 5' RACE reads with MiXCR, one entry per CDR3 protein. The sample lists approximately 590,000 distinct CDR3 sequences; roughly 9.9% were seen once. This clonotype occurred many times. The antigen is unknown. These same records also appear under a second study, on yellow fever vaccine responses in identical twins.

Sequenced: PBMCs. V gene TRBV20-1 combines with J gene TRBJ2-1; D is undetermined. The TCR sequence derives from a woman aged 18-30 years in good health. For the CDR3, the DNA is TGCAGTGCTAGAGTTGTGCCGAATGAGCAGTTCTTC. This codes for CSARVVPNEQFF.